Reported below is one TCR beta chain. The specificity of this receptor is unknown. There are no base qualities to consult, and no much larger clone falls within one base. This specimen comes from a study of technical replicates of blood from a handful of donors (dated by TCRdb to 2015 to 2018). Receptor libraries were prepared by the immunoSEQ multiplex PCR assay. TCRdb re-hosts the immuneACCESS table, in-frame sequences only. Its copies lack some clones; in the studies checked, an unresolved V gene accounts for under half of them, and the cause for the rest is not known. This sample gives approximately 92,000 clones in total; 95% of them show up just once. Of the sample, just over 0.2% falls within the top ten clones. Per the germline V gene (reference sequence), SEHNR is the CDR1 and FQNEAQ is the CDR2. From cysteine to phenylalanine, the CDR3 is 18 amino acids long. Only the CDR3 DNA stays, 54 bases, in frame from base 1. V lost 5 bases and J lost 2 bases; the stretch between them is 22 bases long.

The V gene is TRBV7-9 and the J gene is TRBJ2-1; TRBD2 might be the D gene, on 5 matching bases. This receptor was identified in a human donor in good health. The sequenced sample was T cells isolated from PBMCs. Here is the DNA: TGTGCCAGCAGCCCCACTGGTTCCGGGGAGAACACCTACAATGAGCAGTTCTTC. It specifies CASSPTGSGENTYNEQFF. The entire variable domain, with the stretches around the CDR3 drawn from the reference TRBV7-9 and TRBJ2-1 proteins, is DTGVSQNPRHKITKRGQNVTFRCDPISEHNRLYWYRQTLGQGPEFLTYFQNEAQLEKSRLLSDRFSAERPKGSFSTLEIQRTEQGDSAMYLCASSPTGSGENTYNEQFFGPGTRLTVL.